The rows below give T cell receptor beta chains drawn from one sample of a study of T cells in Graves' hyperthyroidism and ophthalmopathy. MiXCR, run by TCRdb on the multiplex PCR reads, gives a single entry per CDR3 protein. The sample carries 540,000 or so distinct CDR3 sequences, around 46% recorded once. The sequenced sample consisted of peripheral blood or thyroid tissue (not recorded which). Receptors were obtained from an adult woman with Graves' disease, either hyperthyroidism or ophthalmopathy (not recorded which). Each CDR3 is given with its conserved first and last residue. D genes are given only for firm matches. Clone size is not always given. Where it is, it says once, few, many or a class for expanded clones.

J | D | V | size | length | CDR3 | DNA
TRBJ2-7 | TRBD2 | TRBV24-1 | many | 15 | CATSDRTSGRGEQYF | TGTGCCACCAGTGACCGGACTAGCGGGAGAGGGGAGCAGTACTTC
TRBJ2-6 | TRBD1 | TRBV12-3/TRBV12-4 | many | 16 | CASRTGTGGTAGVLTF | TGTGCCAGCAGGACCGGGACAGGGGGCACCGCCGGGGTCCTGACTTTC
TRBJ2-3 | - | TRBV2 | few | 12 | CASSRGTDTQYF | TGTGCCAGCAGTAGGGGTACAGATACGCAGTATTTT
TRBJ2-5 | - | TRBV29-1 | few | 11 | CSVGGRETQYF | TGCAGCGTTGGCGGCCGGGAGACCCAGTACTTC
TRBJ1-5 | - | TRBV20-1 | - | 17 | CSAPVLRETYSNQPQHF | TGCAGTGCCCCTGTGTTGAGGGAGACCTATAGCAATCAGCCCCAGCATTTT
TRBJ2-7 | TRBD1 | TRBV10-3 | many | 14 | CAIRRDRPIYEQYF | TGTGCCATACGCCGGGACAGACCCATCTACGAGCAGTACTTC
TRBJ1-2 | - | TRBV6-5 | - | 13 | CASNFGTATGYTF | TGTGCCAGCAATTTTGGGACGGCGACTGGCTACACCTTC
TRBJ2-2 | - | TRBV9 | many | 16 | CASSEERPYSTGELFF | TGTGCCAGCAGCGAGGAGCGACCCTACAGCACCGGGGAGCTGTTTTTT
TRBJ1-1 | TRBD1 | TRBV30 | many | 12 | CAWKGTGGSPFF | TGTGCCTGGAAGGGGACAGGGGGTTCCCCTTTCTTT
TRBJ2-5 | TRBD1 | TRBV10-3 | - | 14 | CAIRQGVNQETQYF | TGTGCCATCCGCCAGGGGGTAAACCAAGAGACCCAGTACTTC
TRBJ1-5 | TRBD1 | TRBV4-2 | many | 16 | CASSQEAGGGNQPQHF | TGTGCCAGCAGCCAAGAGGCAGGGGGAGGCAATCAGCCCCAGCATTTT
TRBJ2-2 | - | TRBV15 | - | 14 | CATSRGTSGGELFF | TGTGCCACCAGCAGAGGAACCTCAGGAGGGGAGCTGTTTTTT
TRBJ2-7 | - | TRBV5-1 | many | 13 | CASSLGQTNEQYF | TGCGCCAGCAGCTTGGGACAGACCAACGAGCAGTACTTC
TRBJ2-2 | - | TRBV7-2 | - | 16 | CASSFGGLGNTGELFF | TGTGCCAGCAGCTTCGGAGGGTTGGGGAACACCGGGGAGCTGTTTTTT
TRBJ1-2 | - | TRBV10-3 | - | 13 | CAISEVGISGYTF | TGTGCCATCAGTGAAGTGGGGATCTCTGGCTACACCTTC
TRBJ1-4 | TRBD1 | TRBV11-2 | many | 14 | CASTRDRHNEKLFF | TGTGCCAGCACCCGGGACAGGCATAATGAAAAACTGTTTTTT
TRBJ2-1 | TRBD2 | TRBV7-9 | few | 17 | CASSSLMASGSYNEQFF | TGTGCCAGCAGCTCCTTGATGGCTAGCGGCTCCTACAATGAGCAGTTCTTC
TRBJ1-2 | - | TRBV18 | many | 14 | CASSPPSGIYGYTF | TGTGCCAGCTCACCACCGTCAGGCATCTATGGCTACACCTTC
TRBJ2-1 | TRBD2 | TRBV20-1 | - | 15 | CSARLAGGSYNEQFF | TGCAGTGCCCGACTAGCGGGAGGATCCTACAATGAGCAGTTCTTC
TRBJ2-7 | - | TRBV25-1 | many | 13 | CASSGLNTYEQYF | TGTGCCAGCAGTGGGCTTAATACCTACGAGCAGTACTTC
TRBJ1-6 | - | TRBV5-1 | - | 16 | CASSLASGQTNSPLHF | TGCGCCAGCAGCTTGGCCTCGGGGCAGACGAATTCACCCCTCCACTTT
TRBJ2-2 | - | TRBV10-3 | - | 12 | CAIGESTEELFF | TGTGCCATCGGTGAGTCGACTGAGGAGCTGTTTTTC
TRBJ1-1 | - | TRBV24-1 | - | 13 | CATSGLGGTEAFF | TGTGCCACCAGTGGTCTAGGGGGCACTGAAGCTTTCTTT
TRBJ2-7 | - | TRBV5-1 | - | 12 | CASSLDGVEQYF | TGCGCCAGCAGCTTGGACGGGGTCGAGCAGTACTTC
TRBJ2-5 | - | TRBV7-3 | - | 17 | CASSLGEGTGGFETQYF | TGTGCCAGCAGCTTAGGTGAGGGAACTGGGGGTTTTGAGACCCAGTACTTC
TRBJ2-7 | - | TRBV11-1 | many | 13 | CASSFESTYEQYF | TGTGCCAGCAGCTTTGAGAGCACCTACGAGCAGTACTTC
TRBJ2-2 | - | TRBV24-1 | many | 13 | CATSDPRSGELFF | TGTGCCACCAGTGACCCCCGCTCCGGGGAGCTGTTTTTT
TRBJ2-5 | - | TRBV7-6 | many | 13 | CASSLLGGETQYF | TGTGCCAGCAGCCTTTTGGGGGGAGAGACCCAGTACTTC
TRBJ2-3 | TRBD2 | TRBV25-1 | - | 16 | CASSESSGRWTDTQYF | TGTGCCAGCAGTGAATCTAGCGGGAGGTGGACAGATACGCAGTATTTT
TRBJ2-7 | - | TRBV20-1 | many | 13 | CSARGPGGNEQYF | TGCAGTGCTAGAGGACCAGGAGGGAACGAGCAGTACTTC
TRBJ1-2 | TRBD1 | TRBV28 | - | 14 | CASSFGTGSYGYTF | TGTGCCAGCAGTTTCGGGACAGGGTCCTATGGCTACACCTTC
TRBJ1-6 | - | TRBV2 | many | 14 | CAGKITGNNSPLHF | TGTGCCGGCAAGATTACAGGGAATAATTCACCCCTCCACTTT
TRBJ2-2 | TRBD1 | TRBV7-2 | few | 15 | CASSYRDRGTGELFF | TGTGCCAGCAGTTACCGGGACAGGGGAACCGGGGAGCTGTTTTTT
TRBJ1-5 | TRBD1 | TRBV14 | - | 15 | CASSQDRADNQPQHF | TGTGCCAGCAGCCAGGACAGGGCAGACAATCAGCCCCAGCATTTT
TRBJ1-4 | TRBD1 | TRBV7-2 | - | 18 | CASSKKLRQGGSNEKLFF | TGTGCCAGCAGCAAAAAGCTAAGACAGGGAGGATCTAATGAAAAACTGTTTTTT
TRBJ2-2 | TRBD1 | TRBV7-2 | - | 14 | CASTQGANTGELFF | TGTGCCAGCACCCAGGGGGCGAACACCGGGGAGCTGTTTTTT
TRBJ2-7 | TRBD1 | TRBV5-5 | - | 16 | CASSQDTGTGAYEQYF | TGCGCCAGCAGCCAAGACACCGGGACAGGAGCCTACGAGCAGTACTTC
TRBJ2-5 | - | TRBV15 | few | 12 | CATSRVGQPQYF | TGTGCCACCAGCAGAGTGGGTCAGCCCCAGTACTTC
TRBJ2-7 | - | TRBV10-2 | many | 11 | CATRTNYEQYF | TGCGCCACCCGGACCAATTACGAGCAGTACTTC
TRBJ2-1 | TRBD1 | TRBV7-9 | once | 14 | CASSLATGGVEQFF | TGTGCCAGCAGCTTAGCGACAGGGGGCGTTGAGCAGTTCTTC
TRBJ2-5 | - | TRBV7-9 | many | 16 | CASSLGSGADQETQYF | TGTGCCAGCAGCTTAGGATCGGGCGCTGACCAAGAGACCCAGTACTTC
TRBJ1-2 | - | TRBV9 | many | 15 | CASSSTQDSIGGYTF | TGTGCCAGCAGCTCGACTCAAGACAGTATAGGTGGCTACACCTTC
TRBJ1-6 | TRBD1 | TRBV2 | many | 16 | CASSVEQGSRNSPLHF | TGTGCCAGCAGTGTGGAACAGGGGTCAAGAAATTCACCCCTCCACTTT
TRBJ1-1 | TRBD1 | TRBV4-1 | many | 17 | CASSQVGTEGLNTEAFF | TGCGCCAGCAGCCAAGTAGGGACAGAGGGTTTGAACACTGAAGCTTTCTTT
TRBJ1-2 | - | TRBV10-2 | - | 13 | CASSPPLTYGYTF | TGTGCCAGCAGCCCTCCGTTGACGTATGGCTACACCTTC
TRBJ2-6 | - | TRBV5-1 | - | 17 | CASSVLGADTGANVLTF | TGCGCCAGCAGTGTACTCGGGGCAGACACTGGGGCCAACGTCCTGACTTTC
TRBJ1-4 | - | TRBV27 | - | 15 | CASSLAGRMNEKLFF | TGTGCCAGCAGTTTAGCGGGACGGATGAATGAAAAACTGTTTTTT
TRBJ2-7 | TRBD1 | TRBV5-1 | many | 13 | CASSFSGGDEQYF | TGCGCCAGCAGCTTTTCAGGGGGCGACGAGCAGTACTTC
TRBJ1-5 | - | TRBV2 | many | 14 | CASSEAWNNQPQHF | TGTGCCAGCAGTGAAGCATGGAACAATCAGCCCCAGCATTTT
TRBJ1-3 | - | TRBV5-8 | many | 17 | CASSGVWWGRQGNTIYF | TGTGCCAGCAGCGGGGTTTGGTGGGGGCGCCAAGGAAACACCATATATTTT
TRBJ2-5 | - | TRBV15 | many | 19 | CATSRDPGLSVVGQETQYF | TGTGCCACCAGCAGGGACCCAGGGTTATCGGTAGTAGGTCAAGAGACCCAGTACTTC
TRBJ2-2 | - | TRBV5-1 | many | 15 | CASSLRGDPTGELFF | TGCGCCAGCAGCTTACGAGGGGATCCCACCGGGGAGCTGTTTTTT
TRBJ2-2 | TRBD2 | TRBV7-3 | - | 18 | CASSLRTSGSVYAGELFF | TGTGCCAGCAGCTTAAGGACTAGCGGGTCGGTTTATGCCGGGGAGCTGTTTTTT
TRBJ1-3 | - | TRBV5-1 | once | 13 | CASSPDLGNTIYF | TGCGCCAGCAGCCCAGACTTGGGGAACACCATATATTTT
TRBJ2-7 | - | TRBV7-9 | - | 15 | CASSLRQRSSYEQYF | TGTGCCAGCAGCTTAAGACAGAGGAGCTCCTACGAGCAGTACTTC
TRBJ2-7 | - | TRBV5-1 | many | 14 | CASSQDISWYEQYF | TGCGCCAGCAGCCAGGACATCAGTTGGTACGAGCAGTACTTC
TRBJ2-5 | - | TRBV7-9 | - | 16 | CASSPDSRSPAETQYF | TGTGCCAGCAGTCCTGACAGTCGATCACCGGCAGAGACCCAGTACTTC
TRBJ1-4 | - | TRBV15 | - | 17 | CATSRGDRDSAIEKLFF | TGTGCCACCAGCAGAGGAGACCGGGACTCGGCCATTGAAAAACTGTTTTTT